The 26 T cell receptor beta chains presented below share a single source sample, sequenced in a study of monozygotic twins with inflammatory bowel disease. Each CDR3 protein gets one entry in TCRdb, which reprocessed the 5' RACE reads and gives no DNA. The sample table includes about 350,000 distinct CDR3 sequences. Material: blood. These receptors were collected from a human donor with ulcerative colitis or Crohn's disease, or a healthy co-twin of an affected twin (not recorded which).

The gene calls are TRBV11-2 and TRBJ2-7; absent DNA, TCRdb's TRBD2 call cannot be checked. This CDR3 is built from 20 residues. The germline V gene has CDR1 SGHAT and CDR2 FQNNGV. The chain's CDR3 is CASRPGSFATSGRAGYEQYF.

The chain links TRBV5-1 to TRBJ1-4; without DNA, the TCRdb call of TRBD1 cannot be checked. Per germline, CDR1 SGHRS and CDR2 YFSETQ. CDR3 length: 16 residues. CDR3 sequence: CASSLNRGLPNEKLFF. Filled out from reference TRBV5-1 and TRBJ1-4, the complete variable domain reads KAGVTQTPRYLIKTRGQQVTLSCSPISGHRSVSWYQQTPGQGLQFLFEYFSETQRNKGNFPGRFSGRQFSNSRSEMNVSTLELGDSALYLCASSLNRGLPNEKLFFGSGTQLSVL.

This chain connects TRBV28 to TRBJ2-7; the TCRdb call, TRBD1, lacks DNA for checking. CDR3 length equals 13 residues. Germline V gene sequence: CDR1 MDHEN, CDR2 SYDVKM. The CDR3 protein is CAGKGGGSYEQYF.

The chain recombines TRBV20-1 with TRBJ2-3; TCRdb lists TRBD2, though no DNA is available to test this call. The CDR3 is 15 residues long. Germline lookup yields CDR1 DFQATT and CDR2 SNEGSKA (reference sequence). The CDR3 loop is CSALSASGGADTQYF.

The rearrangement links TRBV28 to TRBJ2-3; absent DNA, TCRdb's TRBD2 call cannot be checked. Germline V lookup: CDR1 MDHEN, CDR2 SYDVKM. The CDR3 is 17 residues long. CDR3 in amino acids: CASSPWTSGGGSDTQYF.

V gene TRBV4-1 combines with J gene TRBJ1-6. Germline V gene data show CDR1 as MGHRA and CDR2 as YSYEKL. The CDR3 has 12 residues. CDR3 sequence: CASSPYDSPLHF.

This chain connects TRBV20-1 to TRBJ1-6. Germline-derived CDR1 and CDR2 are DFQATT and SNEGSKA (reference sequence). The CDR3 runs 14 residues. The CDR3 protein is CSARKGDLYSPLHF.

This chain joins TRBV12-3 or TRBV12-4 and TRBJ2-7; TCRdb selects TRBD1, and the lack of DNA leaves this call unchecked. CDR3 length: 15 residues. CDR3 in amino acids: CASSRPGQGIYEQYF.

V usage is TRBV7-2 and J usage is TRBJ2-7. CDR3 length equals 13 residues. Germline V gene lookup returns CDR1 SGHTA and CDR2 FQGNSA. CDR3: CASSYRESYEQYF.

The chain recombines TRBV24-1 with TRBJ2-1. The CDR3 sequence is 11 residues long. The germline gives CDR1 KGHDR, CDR2 SFDVKD. The CDR3 loop is CATSARNEQFF.

The rearrangement uses TRBV15 and TRBJ2-1; the D call from TCRdb, TRBD2, cannot be confirmed without DNA. Germline CDR1 is LNHNV and CDR2 is YYDKDF (reference sequence). CDR3 length equals 17 residues. CDR3 residues: CATSRIAGAGLYNEQFF.

V gene TRBV5-1 combines with J gene TRBJ2-3; checking the TCRdb D call of TRBD1 is not possible without DNA. CDR1 and CDR2 (germline): SGHRS, YFSETQ. The CDR3 contains 15 residues. CDR3 loop: CASSLGTTNTDTQYF.

V usage is TRBV2 and J usage is TRBJ1-1; TCRdb gives TRBD1 as the D gene, but with no DNA this cannot be confirmed. This CDR3 spans 15 amino acids. Germline V gene lookup returns CDR1 SNHLY and CDR2 FYNNEI. This chain's CDR3 is CASEGGDHMNTEAFF.

The rearrangement links TRBV20-1 to TRBJ2-3; TCRdb names TRBD2, which stays unverified in the absence of DNA. CDR3 length: 15 residues. Looked up from germline, CDR1 is DFQATT and CDR2 is SNEGSKA (reference sequence). The CDR3 is CSARGLAGNTDTQYF.

V usage is TRBV12-3 or TRBV12-4 and J usage is TRBJ2-2; absent DNA, TCRdb's TRBD1 call cannot be checked. CDR3 length: 16 amino acids. CDR3 sequence reads: CASSYGTILNTGELFF.

This chain links TRBV5-1 with TRBJ1-2; TCRdb's assignment of TRBD1 cannot be checked, as there is no DNA. Germline CDR1 is SGHRS and CDR2 is YFSETQ. The CDR3 has 15 amino acids. The CDR3 spells CASSFHAGTEYGYTF. The full variable domain, rest sourced from reference TRBV5-1 and TRBJ1-2, is KAGVTQTPRYLIKTRGQQVTLSCSPISGHRSVSWYQQTPGQGLQFLFEYFSETQRNKGNFPGRFSGRQFSNSRSEMNVSTLELGDSALYLCASSFHAGTEYGYTFGSGTRLTVV.

V usage is TRBV7-8 and J usage is TRBJ2-3; the TRBD1 assignment by TCRdb is unverifiable without DNA. The CDR3 has 15 residues. Germline CDR1 and CDR2: SGHVS and FQNEAQ. The CDR3 here is CASSLGPRSTDTQYF.

This chain connects TRBV11-3 to TRBJ1-1. Germline V gene lookup returns CDR1 SGHNT and CDR2 YENEEA. The CDR3 totals 15 residues. This CDR3 reads CASTSPASMNTEAFF. The variable domain in full, with the rest retrieved from reference TRBV11-3 and TRBJ1-1, is EAGVVQSPRYKIIEKKQPVAFWCNPISGHNTLYWYLQNLGQGPELLIRYENEEAVDDSQLPKDRFSAERLKGVDSTLKIQPAELGDSAVYLCASTSPASMNTEAFFGQGTRLTVV.

The V and J genes are TRBV11-2 and TRBJ2-1. CDR1 and CDR2 from the germline V gene are SGHAT and FQNNGV. CDR3 length: 11 amino acids. CDR3 loop: CASSLDASQFF.

The rearrangement uses TRBV5-5 and TRBJ2-7; TCRdb names TRBD2, which stays unverified in the absence of DNA. The CDR3 length is 18 residues. Per germline, CDR1 SGHKS and CDR2 YYEKEE (reference sequence). CDR3: CASSLESSGGTLYYEQYF.

The gene calls are TRBV28 and TRBJ2-4; there is no DNA to check the TCRdb D call of TRBD1. This CDR3 region has 16 residues. The germline CDR1 and CDR2 sequences are MDHEN and SYDVKM. The CDR3 spells CASKGQGFSGKNIQYF. Full variable domain (rest looked up from reference TRBV28 and TRBJ2-4): DVKVTQSSRYLVKRTGEKVFLECVQDMDHENMFWYRQDPGLGLRLIYFSYDVKMKEKGDIPEGYSVSREKKERFSLILESASTNQTSMYLCASKGQGFSGKNIQYFGAGTRLSVL.

The genes are TRBV20-1 and TRBJ2-1. This CDR3 has 15 residues. Germline CDR1 DFQATT, CDR2 SNEGSKA (reference sequence). This CDR3 is CSARERNVGGNEQFF.

This chain joins TRBV15 and TRBJ2-7; TCRdb's D call, TRBD2, is unchecked because there is no DNA. Germline V gene sequence: CDR1 LNHNV, CDR2 YYDKDF (reference sequence). This CDR3 is built from 15 residues. The CDR3 spells CATSRESGGSYEQYF.

This chain uses TRBV27 with TRBJ2-7; the D call of TRBD1 rests on TCRdb alone, since no DNA is present to check it. This CDR3 region has 14 residues. The germline V gene encodes CDR1 MNHEY and CDR2 SMNVEV (reference sequence). CDR3 amino acids: CASSPAGATYEQYF.

The CDR3 is CASSLPGLDGELFF. V usage is TRBV5-1 and J usage is TRBJ2-2. Germline loops: CDR1 SGHRS, CDR2 YFSETQ. CDR3 length: 14 amino acids.

The V gene is TRBV19, the J gene TRBJ1-5. Per germline, CDR1 LNHDA and CDR2 SQIVND (reference sequence). This CDR3 spans 17 amino acids. CDR3: CASGREDVSYSNQPQHF.